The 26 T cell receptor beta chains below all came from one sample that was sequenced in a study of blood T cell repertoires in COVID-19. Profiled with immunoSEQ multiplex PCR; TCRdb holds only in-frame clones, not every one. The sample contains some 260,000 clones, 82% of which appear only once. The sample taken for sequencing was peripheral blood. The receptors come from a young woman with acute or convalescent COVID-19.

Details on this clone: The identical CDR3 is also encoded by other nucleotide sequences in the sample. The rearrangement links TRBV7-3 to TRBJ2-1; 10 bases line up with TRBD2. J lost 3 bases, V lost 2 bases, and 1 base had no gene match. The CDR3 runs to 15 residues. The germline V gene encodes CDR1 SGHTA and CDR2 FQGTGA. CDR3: CASSLGTSDYNEQFF. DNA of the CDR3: TGTGCCAGCAGCTTAGGGACTAGCGACTACAATGAGCAGTTCTTC.

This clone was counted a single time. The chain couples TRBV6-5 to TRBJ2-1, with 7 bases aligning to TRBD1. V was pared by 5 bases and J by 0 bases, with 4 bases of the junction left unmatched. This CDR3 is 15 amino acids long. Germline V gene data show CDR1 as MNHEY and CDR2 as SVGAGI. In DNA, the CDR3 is TGTGCCAGCAGTCAACAGGGGATCTCCTACAATGAGCAGTTCTTC. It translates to CASSQQGISYNEQFF.

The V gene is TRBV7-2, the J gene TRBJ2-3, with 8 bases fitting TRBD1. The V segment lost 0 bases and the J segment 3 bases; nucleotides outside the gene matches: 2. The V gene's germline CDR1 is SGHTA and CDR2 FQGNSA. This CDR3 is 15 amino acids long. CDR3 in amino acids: CASSLAWDRTDTQYF. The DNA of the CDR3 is TGTGCCAGCAGCTTAGCGTGGGACAGGACAGATACGCAGTATTTT.

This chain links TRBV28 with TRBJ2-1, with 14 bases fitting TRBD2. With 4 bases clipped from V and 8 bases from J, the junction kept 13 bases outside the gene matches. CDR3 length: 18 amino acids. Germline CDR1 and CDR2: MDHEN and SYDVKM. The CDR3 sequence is CASSSTSGRGGGSDEQFF. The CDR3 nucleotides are TGTGCCAGCAGTTCGACTAGCGGGAGGGGAGGGGGTTCGGATGAGCAGTTCTTC.

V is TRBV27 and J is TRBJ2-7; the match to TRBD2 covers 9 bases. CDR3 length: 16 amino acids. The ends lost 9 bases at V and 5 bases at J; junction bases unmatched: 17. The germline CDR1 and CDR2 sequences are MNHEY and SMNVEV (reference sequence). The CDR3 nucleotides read TGTGCCAGTAAGTCCTTTCTTGGCGGGAGGGCTGACGAGCAGTACTTC. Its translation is CASKSFLGGRADEQYF.

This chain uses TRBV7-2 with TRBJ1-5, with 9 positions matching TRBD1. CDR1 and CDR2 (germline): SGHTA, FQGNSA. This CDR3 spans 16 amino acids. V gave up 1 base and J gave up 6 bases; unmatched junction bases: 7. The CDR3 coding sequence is TGTGCCAGCAGCTTAGGGACAGGGGTGATGAGTCAGCCCCAGCATTTT. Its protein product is CASSLGTGVMSQPQHF.

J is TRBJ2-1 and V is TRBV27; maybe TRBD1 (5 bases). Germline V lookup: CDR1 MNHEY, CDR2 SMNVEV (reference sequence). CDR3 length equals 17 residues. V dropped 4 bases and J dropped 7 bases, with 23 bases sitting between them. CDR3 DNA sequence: TGTGCCAGCAGTTCCCCCAGTTCAGGGTGGAAGGATAATGAGCAGTTCTTC. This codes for CASSSPSSGWKDNEQFF.

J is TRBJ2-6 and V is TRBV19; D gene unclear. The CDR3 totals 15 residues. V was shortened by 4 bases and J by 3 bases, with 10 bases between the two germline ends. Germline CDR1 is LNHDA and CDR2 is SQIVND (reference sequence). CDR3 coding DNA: TGTGCCAGTAGTACCCCTTCGGTTGGGGCCAACGTCCTGACTTTC. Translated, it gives CASSTPSVGANVLTF. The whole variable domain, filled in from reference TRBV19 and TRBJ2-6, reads DGGITQSPKYLFRKEGQNVTLSCEQNLNHDAMYWYRQDPGQGLRLIYYSQIVNDFQKGDIAEGYSVSREKKESFPLTVTSAQKNPTAFYLCASSTPSVGANVLTFGAGSRLTVL.

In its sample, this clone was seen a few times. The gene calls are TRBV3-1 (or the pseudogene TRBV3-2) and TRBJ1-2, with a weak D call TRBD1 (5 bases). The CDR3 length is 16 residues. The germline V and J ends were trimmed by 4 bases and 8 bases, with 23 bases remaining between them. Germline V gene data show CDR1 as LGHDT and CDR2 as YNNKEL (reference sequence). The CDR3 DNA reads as TGTGCCAGCAGCCCGGGACTTTCTTTTATAGCTGGGGGCTACACCTTC. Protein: CASSPGLSFIAGGYTF.

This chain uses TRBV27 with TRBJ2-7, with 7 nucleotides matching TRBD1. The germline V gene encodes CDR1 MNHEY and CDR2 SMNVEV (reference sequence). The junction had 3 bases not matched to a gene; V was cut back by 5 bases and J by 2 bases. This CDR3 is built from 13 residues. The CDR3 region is CASSPTGTYEQYF. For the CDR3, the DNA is TGTGCCAGCAGTCCGACAGGGACCTACGAGCAGTACTTC.

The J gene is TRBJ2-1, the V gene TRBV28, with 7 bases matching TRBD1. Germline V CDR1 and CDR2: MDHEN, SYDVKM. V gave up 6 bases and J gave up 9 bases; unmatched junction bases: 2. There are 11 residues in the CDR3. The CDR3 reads CASSRGSEQFF. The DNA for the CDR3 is TGTGCCAGCAGCAGGGGGAGTGAGCAGTTCTTC.

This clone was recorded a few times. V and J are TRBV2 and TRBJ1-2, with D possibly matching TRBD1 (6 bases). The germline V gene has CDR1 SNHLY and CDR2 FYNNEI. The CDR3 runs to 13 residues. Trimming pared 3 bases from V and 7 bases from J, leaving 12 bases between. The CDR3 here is CASSELGQAGYTF. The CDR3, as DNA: TGTGCCAGCAGTGAGTTGGGACAAGCTGGCTACACCTTC.

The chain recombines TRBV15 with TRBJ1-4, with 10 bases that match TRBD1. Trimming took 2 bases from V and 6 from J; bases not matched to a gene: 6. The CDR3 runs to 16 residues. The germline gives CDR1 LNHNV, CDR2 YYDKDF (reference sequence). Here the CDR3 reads CATSRYTGTGDEKLFF. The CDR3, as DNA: TGTGCCACCAGCAGATACACCGGGACAGGGGATGAAAAACTGTTTTTT.

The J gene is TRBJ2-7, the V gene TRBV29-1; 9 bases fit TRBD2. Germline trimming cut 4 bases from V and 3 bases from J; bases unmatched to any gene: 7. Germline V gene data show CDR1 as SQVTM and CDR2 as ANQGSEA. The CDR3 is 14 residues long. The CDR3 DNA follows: TGCAGCGTTGTTCCTAGCGGGAAACGCTACGAGCAGTACTTC. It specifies CSVVPSGKRYEQYF.

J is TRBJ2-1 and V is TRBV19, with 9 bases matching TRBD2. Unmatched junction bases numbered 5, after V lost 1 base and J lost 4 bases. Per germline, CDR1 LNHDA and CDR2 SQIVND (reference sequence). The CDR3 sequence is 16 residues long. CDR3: CASSIGAGGRYNEQFF. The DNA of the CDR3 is TGTGCCAGTAGTATAGGGGCGGGAGGGCGTTACAATGAGCAGTTCTTC.

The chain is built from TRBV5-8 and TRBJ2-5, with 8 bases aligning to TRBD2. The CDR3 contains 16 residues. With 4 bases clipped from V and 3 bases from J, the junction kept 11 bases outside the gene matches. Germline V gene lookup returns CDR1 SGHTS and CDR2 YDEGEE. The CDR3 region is CASSLLSGKQKETQYF. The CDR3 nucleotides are TGTGCCAGCAGCCTTCTTAGCGGGAAGCAGAAAGAGACCCAGTACTTC. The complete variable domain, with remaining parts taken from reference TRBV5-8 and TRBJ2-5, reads EAGVTQSPTHLIKTRGQQATLRCSPISGHTSVYWYQQALGLGLQFLLWYDEGEERNRGNFPPRFSGRQFPNYSSELNVNALELEDSALYLCASSLLSGKQKETQYFGPGTRLLVL.

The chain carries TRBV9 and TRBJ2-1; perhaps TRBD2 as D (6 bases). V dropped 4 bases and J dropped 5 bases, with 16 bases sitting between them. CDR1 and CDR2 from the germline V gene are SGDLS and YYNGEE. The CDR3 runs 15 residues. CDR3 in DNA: TGTGCCAGCAGCCCCCGGGGGTGGGATAACAATGAGCAGTTCTTC. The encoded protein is CASSPRGWDNNEQFF.

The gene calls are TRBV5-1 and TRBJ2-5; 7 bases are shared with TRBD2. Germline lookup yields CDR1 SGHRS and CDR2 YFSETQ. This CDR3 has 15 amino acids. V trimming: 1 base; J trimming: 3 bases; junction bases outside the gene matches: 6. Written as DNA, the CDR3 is TGCGCCAGCAGCTTGCGGGCGGGAGCGGAAGAGACCCAGTACTTC. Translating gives CASSLRAGAEETQYF. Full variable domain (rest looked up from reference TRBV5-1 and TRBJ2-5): KAGVTQTPRYLIKTRGQQVTLSCSPISGHRSVSWYQQTPGQGLQFLFEYFSETQRNKGNFPGRFSGRQFSNSRSEMNVSTLELGDSALYLCASSLRAGAEETQYFGPGTRLLVL.

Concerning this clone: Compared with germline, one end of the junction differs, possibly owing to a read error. The CDR3 coding sequence is TGTGCCGGGAGGGAAAGACAGGGGCTCGACGAGCAGTACTTC. Translation gives CAGRERQGLDEQYF. J is TRBJ2-7 and V is TRBV30; tentative D call: TRBD1 (8 bases). The V gene's germline CDR1 is GTSNPN and CDR2 SVGIG (reference sequence). CDR3 length: 14 residues.

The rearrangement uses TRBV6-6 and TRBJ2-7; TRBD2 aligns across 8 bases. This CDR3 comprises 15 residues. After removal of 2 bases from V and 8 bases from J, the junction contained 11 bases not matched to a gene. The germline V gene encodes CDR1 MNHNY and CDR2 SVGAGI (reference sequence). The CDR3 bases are TGTGCCAGCAGTTACAGGGGAGCGGGAGAAACTAAGCAGTACTTC. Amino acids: CASSYRGAGETKQYF.

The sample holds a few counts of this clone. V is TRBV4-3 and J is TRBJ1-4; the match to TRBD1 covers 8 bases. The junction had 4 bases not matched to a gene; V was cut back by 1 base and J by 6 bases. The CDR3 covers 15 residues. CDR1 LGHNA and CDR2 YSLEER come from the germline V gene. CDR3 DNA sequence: TGCGCCAGCAGCCAAGGTGGGACAGGAGATGAAAAACTGTTTTTT. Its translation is CASSQGGTGDEKLFF.

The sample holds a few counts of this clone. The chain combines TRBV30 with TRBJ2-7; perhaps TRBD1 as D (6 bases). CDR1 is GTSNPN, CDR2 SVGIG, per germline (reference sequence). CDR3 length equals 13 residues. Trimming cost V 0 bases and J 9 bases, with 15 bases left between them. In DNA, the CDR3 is TGTGCCTGGAGTGTACGGACAGCCGCGGTGCAGTACTTC. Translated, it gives CAWSVRTAAVQYF.

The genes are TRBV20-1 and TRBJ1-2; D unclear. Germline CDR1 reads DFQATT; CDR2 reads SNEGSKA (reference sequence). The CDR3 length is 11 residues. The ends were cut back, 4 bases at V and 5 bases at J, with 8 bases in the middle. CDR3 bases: TGCAGTGCTAAAAGCCTTTATGGCTACACCTTC. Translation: CSAKSLYGYTF.

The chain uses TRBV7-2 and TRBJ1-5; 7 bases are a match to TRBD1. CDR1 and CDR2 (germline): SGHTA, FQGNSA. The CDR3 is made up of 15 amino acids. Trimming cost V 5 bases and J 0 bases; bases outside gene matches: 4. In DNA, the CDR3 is TGTGCCAGCAGCGAGGGACAGTATAGCAATCAGCCCCAGCATTTT. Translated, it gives CASSEGQYSNQPQHF.

CDR3 DNA sequence: TGTGCCATCGCTGAACGGACTAGCGGGGGCAGCTCCTACAATGAGCAGTTCTTC. It is translated as CAIAERTSGGSSYNEQFF. The V and J genes are TRBV10-3 and TRBJ2-1, with 13 bases that match TRBD2. The CDR3 contains 18 residues. V was clipped by 8 bases and J by 0 bases; unmatched bases: 10. Germline loops: CDR1 ENHRY, CDR2 SYGVKD.

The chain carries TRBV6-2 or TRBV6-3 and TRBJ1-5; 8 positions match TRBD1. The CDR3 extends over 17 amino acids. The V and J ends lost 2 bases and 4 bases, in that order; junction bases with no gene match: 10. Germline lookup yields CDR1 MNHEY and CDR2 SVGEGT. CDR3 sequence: CASSYGDGQGRNQPQHF. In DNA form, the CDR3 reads TGTGCCAGCAGTTACGGGGACGGACAGGGTCGAAATCAGCCCCAGCATTTT.